The next 32 T cell receptor beta chains were all read from a single sample in a study of blood T cell repertoires in COVID-19. The method was immunoSEQ multiplex PCR; TCRdb's version includes in-frame clones alone and lacks a portion of them. The table has about 120,000 clones, roughly three quarters seen once; the top ten hold 7.9%. The sample comprised peripheral blood. These receptors were collected from a human donor in a cohort sampled during active COVID-19.

V usage is TRBV11-3 and J usage is TRBJ2-3; 8 bases map to TRBD1. CDR1 SGHNT and CDR2 YENEEA come from the germline V gene. The CDR3 is 15 amino acids. Trimming at V came to 4 bases and at J to 0 bases, leaving 3 bases not matched to a gene. The CDR3 reads CASSSGQASTDTQYF. DNA of the CDR3: TGTGCCAGCAGCTCGGGACAGGCCAGCACAGATACGCAGTATTTT.

The chain carries TRBV27 and TRBJ2-7, with 7 bases matching TRBD2. Germline-derived CDR1 and CDR2 are MNHEY and SMNVEV (reference sequence). The CDR3 totals 15 residues. V dropped 6 bases and J dropped 0; count of bases not matched to a gene: 8. This CDR3 is CASRRLATDSYEQYF. CDR3 DNA: TGTGCCAGCAGGCGACTAGCCACAGACTCCTACGAGCAGTACTTC.

This rearrangement joins TRBV4-2 to TRBJ2-7, with 9 bases aligning to TRBD1. The V and J ends lost 3 bases and 0 bases, in that order; junction bases with no gene match: 6. Germline loops: CDR1 LGHNA, CDR2 YNFKEQ. The CDR3 totals 16 residues. The CDR3 DNA follows: TGTGCCAGCAGCCACCTCCCGGGACAGGGCTCCTACGAGCAGTACTTC. It codes for CASSHLPGQGSYEQYF.

This sequence joins TRBV9 and TRBJ2-6; D is perhaps TRBD1 (6 bases). With 3 bases removed from V and 4 bases from J, the gap between germline ends came to 8 bases. CDR1 is SGDLS and CDR2 is YYNGEE in the germline V gene. The CDR3 covers 14 residues. The CDR3 sequence is CASSGGLGANVLTF. The CDR3, as DNA: TGTGCCAGCAGCGGGGGGCTAGGGGCCAACGTCCTGACTTTC.

The chain has TRBV2 and TRBJ2-7, with 10 bases lining up with TRBD1. This CDR3 is 15 amino acids long. Germline V CDR1 and CDR2: SNHLY, FYNNEI. V dropped 6 bases and J dropped 6; count of bases not matched to a gene: 11. The CDR3 loop reads CASRKGGTGVPEQYF. The CDR3 DNA follows: TGTGCCAGCAGAAAGGGAGGGACAGGGGTTCCCGAGCAGTACTTC.

This clone was observed a single time. This sequence joins TRBV6-2 or TRBV6-3 and TRBJ2-7; maybe TRBD2 (6 bases). Germline V gene lookup returns CDR1 MNHEY and CDR2 SVGEGT. This CDR3 contains 11 residues. Between the trimmed V and J ends, which lost 3 bases and 7 bases, there was a span of 7 bases. CDR3 sequence: CASSYGGEQYF. The CDR3 DNA sequence: TGTGCCAGCAGTTATGGAGGGGAGCAGTACTTC.

This clone showed up just a few times. The chain is built from TRBV30 and TRBJ2-7; 10 nucleotides line up with TRBD2. CDR3 size: 16 residues. Per germline, CDR1 GTSNPN and CDR2 SVGIG (reference sequence). V shed 2 bases, J shed 3 bases, and the junction held 10 bases outside the gene matches. The DNA of the CDR3 is TGTGCCTGGAGTATTTCACTAGCGGGACGGCACTACGAGCAGTACTTC. This translates into CAWSISLAGRHYEQYF. The full variable domain, its missing parts supplied by reference TRBV30 and TRBJ2-7, is SQTIHQWPATLVQPVGSPLSLECTVEGTSNPNLYWYRQAAGRGLQLLFYSVGIGQISSEVPQNLSASRPQDRQFILSSKKLLLSDSGFYLCAWSISLAGRHYEQYFGPGTRLTVT.

The chain combines TRBV23-1 with TRBJ1-5; TRBD1 agrees at 8 bases. TRBV23-1 is flagged as an ORF with uncertain function. The CDR3 sequence is 17 residues long. V lost 0 bases to trimming and J lost 5 bases; unmatched junction nucleotides: 9. CDR3 in amino acids: CASSQSRTGRDYQPQHF. DNA of the CDR3: TGCGCCAGCAGTCAATCTCGGACAGGGAGGGATTATCAGCCCCAGCATTTT.

This chain links TRBV27 with TRBJ1-4; 9 positions agree with TRBD1. Germline V CDR1 and CDR2: MNHEY, SMNVEV (reference sequence). With 6 bases clipped from V and 11 bases from J, the junction kept 10 bases outside the gene matches. The CDR3 loop spans 14 amino acids. In DNA, the CDR3 is TGTGCCAGCAGCCTACAGGGGGCATCGGGTAAACTGTTTTTT. Its translation: CASSLQGASGKLFF.

The V call is TRBV9, the J call TRBJ2-5; 8 bases align to TRBD2. The CDR3 totals 14 residues. The germline CDR1 and CDR2 sequences are SGDLS and YYNGEE. V was clipped by 4 bases and J by 5 bases; unmatched bases: 7. The CDR3 sequence: CASSPGTRLETQYF. CDR3 coding DNA: TGTGCCAGCAGCCCCGGGACTAGACTTGAGACCCAGTACTTC.

The genes are TRBV6-6 and TRBJ1-2, with D uncertain. V lost 2 bases and J 8 bases, leaving 18 bases between the germline ends. Germline-derived CDR1 and CDR2 are MNHNY and SVGAGI (reference sequence). CDR3 length equals 15 residues. CDR3 sequence: CASSYPTGPKTGYTF. The CDR3 DNA is TGTGCCAGCAGTTACCCTACTGGGCCTAAAACGGGCTACACCTTC.

The gene calls are TRBV28 and TRBJ2-7; 8 nucleotides match TRBD2. The J segment lost 1 base and the V segment lost 10 bases, leaving 18 bases of the junction unmatched. The CDR3 sequence is 17 residues long. Germline values: CDR1 MDHEN, CDR2 SYDVKM. DNA of the CDR3: TGTGCCACCACCCGCCCAAGCGGGAGCGATAAGTCCTACGAGCAGTACTTC. It translates to CATTRPSGSDKSYEQYF.

The rearrangement links TRBV19 to TRBJ1-2, with D maybe TRBD1 (5 bases). V dropped 7 bases and J dropped 4 bases, with 13 bases sitting between them. The CDR3 is 13 residues long. CDR1 and CDR2 from the germline V gene are LNHDA and SQIVND (reference sequence). This CDR3 is CASNTGPLYGYTF. CDR3 sequence (DNA): TGTGCCAGTAATACAGGTCCCCTCTATGGCTACACCTTC.

J is TRBJ1-2 and V is TRBV7-9; D is unresolved. There are 14 residues in the CDR3. In germline, CDR1 is SEHNR, CDR2 FQNEAQ (reference sequence). V was clipped by 1 base and J by 2 bases, with 8 bases between them. The CDR3 region has the DNA TGTGCCAGCAGCTTAGTCCCAGGAAACTATGGCTACACCTTC. Amino acid sequence: CASSLVPGNYGYTF.

V and J are TRBV6-2 or TRBV6-3 and TRBJ2-7, with D possibly being TRBD1 (5 bases). V was clipped by 4 bases and J by 7 bases, with 14 bases between them. The CDR3 totals 13 residues. The germline gives CDR1 MNHEY, CDR2 SVGEGT. CDR3 DNA: TGTGCCAGCAGTTGGGGCCGCTTGAATGAGCAGTACTTC. Its protein product is CASSWGRLNEQYF.

This clone was detected a few times. This chain joins TRBV5-1 and TRBJ2-7; no definite D call. Germline lookup yields CDR1 SGHRS and CDR2 YFSETQ. The CDR3 runs 14 residues. Trimming took off 1 base at V and 1 base at J, with 9 bases between the two ends. The CDR3 here is CASSLKPGSYEQYF. The DNA for the CDR3 is TGCGCCAGCAGCTTGAAACCAGGTTCCTACGAGCAGTACTTC.

This rearrangement joins TRBV7-6 to TRBJ2-7, with TRBD1 as a possible D gene (5 bases). The V end lost 5 bases, the J end lost 3 bases, and 20 bases lay between the germline ends. The CDR3 runs to 16 residues. Looked up from germline, CDR1 is SGHVS and CDR2 is FNYEAQ. The CDR3 reads CASSPMGPPLRYEQYF. The CDR3 bases are TGTGCCAGCAGCCCCATGGGGCCGCCGTTACGCTACGAGCAGTACTTC.

This chain uses TRBV7-9 with TRBJ1-3, with a tentative D call TRBD1 (5 bases). The CDR3 length is 15 residues. Germline-derived CDR1 and CDR2 are SEHNR and FQNEAQ (reference sequence). The V gene lost 1 base and the J gene lost 0 bases, with 7 bases spanning the gap. CDR3 nucleotides: TGTGCCAGCAGCTTAGGACAGACCTCTGGAAACACCATATATTTT. This codes for CASSLGQTSGNTIYF. The variable domain in full, with the rest retrieved from reference TRBV7-9 and TRBJ1-3, is DTGVSQNPRHKITKRGQNVTFRCDPISEHNRLYWYRQTLGQGPEFLTYFQNEAQLEKSRLLSDRFSAERPKGSFSTLEIQRTEQGDSAMYLCASSLGQTSGNTIYFGEGSWLTVV.

This chain joins TRBV5-6 and TRBJ2-7; 9 nucleotides match TRBD1. CDR3 length: 15 amino acids. With 4 bases clipped from V and 2 bases from J, the junction kept 7 bases outside the gene matches. Germline-derived CDR1 and CDR2 are SGHDT and YYEEEE. For the CDR3, the DNA is TGTGCCAGCAGCAATACAGGGGGCGACCCCTACGAGCAGTACTTC. Its protein product is CASSNTGGDPYEQYF.

The rearrangement links TRBV28 to TRBJ1-1; weak D call: TRBD1 (6 bases). Germline-derived CDR1 and CDR2 are MDHEN and SYDVKM. The germline V and J ends were trimmed by 6 bases and 3 bases, with 14 bases remaining between them. The CDR3 consists of 14 residues. DNA of the CDR3: TGTGCCAGCAGGCCTGGACAGAGATACACTGAAGCTTTCTTT. Protein product: CASRPGQRYTEAFF.

V and J are TRBV6-6 and TRBJ2-7; D gene ambiguous. The CDR3 is 15 amino acids. Trimming pared 0 bases from V and 0 bases from J, leaving 9 bases between. Per the germline V gene, CDR1 is MNHNY and CDR2 is SVGAGI (reference sequence). The CDR3 loop is CASSYSQASSYEQYF. As DNA, the CDR3 is TGTGCCAGCAGTTACTCCCAGGCGAGCTCCTACGAGCAGTACTTC.

In its sample, this clone was seen a few times. The chain joins TRBV7-9 to TRBJ2-7, with D perhaps TRBD2 (5 bases). The CDR3 extends over 14 amino acids. The V and J ends lost 4 bases and 0 bases respectively, with 10 bases between them. From germline, CDR1 is SEHNR and CDR2 FQNEAQ (reference sequence). The CDR3 nucleotides read TGTGCCAGCAGCTCCGGACTCTACTCCTACGAGCAGTACTTC. Its protein is CASSSGLYSYEQYF.

The chain recombines TRBV12-3 or TRBV12-4 with TRBJ1-2, with no clear D. V lost 1 base and J 4 bases, leaving 4 bases between the germline ends. The CDR3 runs 12 residues. CDR3 DNA sequence: TGTGCCAGCAGTTTAGACTTCTATGGCTACACCTTC. Its translation: CASSLDFYGYTF.

The gene calls are TRBV4-1 and TRBJ1-1, with TRBD1 matching 9 bases. The V gene's germline CDR1 is MGHRA and CDR2 YSYEKL. The CDR3 sequence is 15 residues long. V shed 0 bases and J 5 bases; nucleotides not matched to a gene: 4. CDR3 protein: CASSQEGQGGTEAFF. DNA of the CDR3: TGCGCCAGCAGCCAAGAGGGACAGGGAGGGACTGAAGCTTTCTTT.

This clone appeared once. This CDR3 reads CASSLASSYEQYF. DNA for the CDR3: TGTGCCAGCAGTTTAGCTAGCAGCTACGAGCAGTACTTC. The V call is TRBV12-3 or TRBV12-4, the J call TRBJ2-7; D is ambiguous. Trimming pared 0 bases from V and 3 bases from J, leaving 6 bases between. The CDR3 covers 13 residues.

The rearrangement joins TRBV5-1 to TRBJ2-2, with D uncertain. This CDR3 has 12 residues. CDR1 and CDR2 from the germline V gene are SGHRS and YFSETQ. V lost 1 base and J 6 bases, leaving 4 bases between the germline ends. The CDR3 region is CASSLYPGELFF. As DNA, the CDR3 is TGCGCCAGCAGCTTGTATCCCGGGGAGCTGTTTTTT.

The chain links TRBV13 to TRBJ1-2, with 7 bases identical to TRBD1. V gave up 5 bases and J gave up 2 bases; unmatched junction bases: 2. The CDR3 runs 13 residues. The V gene's germline CDR1 is PRHDT and CDR2 FYEKMQ (reference sequence). The CDR3 nucleotides are TGTGCCAGCAGCACACAGGGGAACTATGGCTACACCTTC. It is translated as CASSTQGNYGYTF.

The chain joins TRBV29-1 to TRBJ2-7, with TRBD1 matching over 7 bases. The germline CDR1 and CDR2 sequences are SQVTM and ANQGSEA. The CDR3 covers 12 residues. V was pared by 4 bases and J by 3 bases, with 3 bases of the junction left unmatched. Written as DNA, the CDR3 is TGCAGCGTTGCGCGACAGGGCTACGAGCAGTACTTC. This encodes CSVARQGYEQYF.

This chain uses TRBV25-1 with TRBJ2-7; perhaps TRBD1 as D (6 bases). The CDR3 consists of 12 residues. Germline loops: CDR1 MGHDK, CDR2 SYGVNS. V lost 5 bases, J lost 3 bases, and 8 bases lay in between. The CDR3 loop is CASSQQGYEQYF. The CDR3 DNA sequence: TGTGCCAGCAGTCAACAGGGCTACGAGCAGTACTTC.

The chain recombines TRBV5-4 with TRBJ1-3; 8 positions agree with TRBD1. V dropped 4 bases and J dropped 4; count of bases not matched to a gene: 7. The germline CDR1 and CDR2 sequences are SGHNT and YYREEE (reference sequence). The CDR3 covers 15 residues. The CDR3 protein is CASSADRDSGNTIYF. The CDR3 DNA reads as TGTGCCAGCAGCGCGGACAGGGATTCAGGAAACACCATATATTTT.

The chain is built from TRBV4-1 and TRBJ2-1; TRBD2 is a possible D gene (6 bases). CDR3 length: 17 residues. Per the germline V gene, CDR1 is MGHRA and CDR2 is YSYEKL. Deletions cut 0 bases from V and 4 bases from J, with 16 bases between. The CDR3 is CASSQEVRRGLYNEQFF. Written as DNA, the CDR3 is TGCGCCAGCAGCCAAGAGGTCCGGCGGGGTCTATACAATGAGCAGTTCTTC.

V is TRBV10-3 and J is TRBJ2-7, with a possible D match to TRBD1 (5 bases). V shed 4 bases and J shed 3 bases, with 16 bases lying between them. CDR1 is ENHRY and CDR2 is SYGVKD in the germline V gene. There are 15 residues in the CDR3. The CDR3 DNA sequence: TGTGCCATCAGTGTAGGGGCAGAATTCTTCTACGAGCAGTACTTC. Protein product: CAISVGAEFFYEQYF.